The 6 T cell receptor beta chains presented below share a single source sample, sequenced in a study of PD-1 blockade in classical Hodgkin lymphoma. Each patient experienced a relapse that followed autologous stem cell transplantation, and brentuximab vedotin exposure varied. Profiled with immunoSEQ multiplex PCR; TCRdb holds only in-frame clones, not every one. Found here are about 97,000 clones, roughly 84% of them singletons; the top ten hold 9% to 15%. Sequencing used peripheral blood mononuclear cells (PBMCs), obtained at baseline. The source is a human donor with classical Hodgkin lymphoma.

This clone came up a few times. J is TRBJ2-1 and V is TRBV27; D is ambiguous. Trimming shortened V by 6 bases and J by 8 bases, and 8 bases separated the two germline ends. Germline CDR1 MNHEY, CDR2 SMNVEV (reference sequence). The CDR3 length is 11 residues. As DNA, the CDR3 is TGTGCCAGCAGCCCCCTCGATGAGCAGTTCTTC. Residues: CASSPLDEQFF.

Here the CDR3 DNA reads TGTGCCAGTATTGGAGTTACCGGGGAGCTGTTTTTT. This gives the protein CASIGVTGELFF. The chain couples TRBV19 to TRBJ2-2; unclear D gene. Germline loops: CDR1 LNHDA, CDR2 SQIVND (reference sequence). Trimming cost V 7 bases and J 5 bases, with 8 bases left between them. The CDR3 has 12 residues.

The chain has TRBV5-1 and TRBJ2-3; the match to TRBD2 covers 7 bases. Trimming took 10 bases from V and 0 from J; bases not matched to a gene: 8. The germline V gene has CDR1 SGHRS and CDR2 YFSETQ. There are 14 residues in the CDR3. The CDR3 coding sequence is TGCGCCTCCTCATGGGGGGGGAGCACAGATACGCAGTATTTT. Protein product: CASSWGGSTDTQYF.

The chain is built from TRBV19 and TRBJ1-4, with TRBD1 matching 8 bases. CDR1 LNHDA and CDR2 SQIVND come from the germline V gene (reference sequence). The ends lost 9 bases at V and 8 bases at J; junction bases unmatched: 5. The CDR3 is 12 amino acids. The chain's CDR3 is CASGQGWEKLFF. The DNA of the CDR3 is TGTGCCAGCGGACAGGGTTGGGAAAAACTGTTTTTT.

This clone was detected only once. V gene TRBV10-3 combines with J gene TRBJ2-1; 8 positions match TRBD1. J lost 8 bases, V lost 3 bases, and 9 bases had no gene match. The CDR3 runs to 15 residues. Per the germline V gene, CDR1 is ENHRY and CDR2 is SYGVKD. CDR3 protein: CAISDLGQGLHEQFF. CDR3 sequence (DNA): TGTGCCATCAGTGATCTAGGACAGGGTCTTCATGAGCAGTTCTTC.

This clone occurred once. V is TRBV6-1 and J is TRBJ2-7; 10 positions match TRBD1. In germline, CDR1 is MNHNS, CDR2 SASEGT. The CDR3 runs 14 residues. V lost 5 bases, J lost 4 bases, and 5 bases stayed unmatched. The CDR3 spells CASSLDRGPYEQYF. CDR3 DNA: TGTGCCAGCAGTTTAGACAGGGGGCCGTACGAGCAGTACTTC.